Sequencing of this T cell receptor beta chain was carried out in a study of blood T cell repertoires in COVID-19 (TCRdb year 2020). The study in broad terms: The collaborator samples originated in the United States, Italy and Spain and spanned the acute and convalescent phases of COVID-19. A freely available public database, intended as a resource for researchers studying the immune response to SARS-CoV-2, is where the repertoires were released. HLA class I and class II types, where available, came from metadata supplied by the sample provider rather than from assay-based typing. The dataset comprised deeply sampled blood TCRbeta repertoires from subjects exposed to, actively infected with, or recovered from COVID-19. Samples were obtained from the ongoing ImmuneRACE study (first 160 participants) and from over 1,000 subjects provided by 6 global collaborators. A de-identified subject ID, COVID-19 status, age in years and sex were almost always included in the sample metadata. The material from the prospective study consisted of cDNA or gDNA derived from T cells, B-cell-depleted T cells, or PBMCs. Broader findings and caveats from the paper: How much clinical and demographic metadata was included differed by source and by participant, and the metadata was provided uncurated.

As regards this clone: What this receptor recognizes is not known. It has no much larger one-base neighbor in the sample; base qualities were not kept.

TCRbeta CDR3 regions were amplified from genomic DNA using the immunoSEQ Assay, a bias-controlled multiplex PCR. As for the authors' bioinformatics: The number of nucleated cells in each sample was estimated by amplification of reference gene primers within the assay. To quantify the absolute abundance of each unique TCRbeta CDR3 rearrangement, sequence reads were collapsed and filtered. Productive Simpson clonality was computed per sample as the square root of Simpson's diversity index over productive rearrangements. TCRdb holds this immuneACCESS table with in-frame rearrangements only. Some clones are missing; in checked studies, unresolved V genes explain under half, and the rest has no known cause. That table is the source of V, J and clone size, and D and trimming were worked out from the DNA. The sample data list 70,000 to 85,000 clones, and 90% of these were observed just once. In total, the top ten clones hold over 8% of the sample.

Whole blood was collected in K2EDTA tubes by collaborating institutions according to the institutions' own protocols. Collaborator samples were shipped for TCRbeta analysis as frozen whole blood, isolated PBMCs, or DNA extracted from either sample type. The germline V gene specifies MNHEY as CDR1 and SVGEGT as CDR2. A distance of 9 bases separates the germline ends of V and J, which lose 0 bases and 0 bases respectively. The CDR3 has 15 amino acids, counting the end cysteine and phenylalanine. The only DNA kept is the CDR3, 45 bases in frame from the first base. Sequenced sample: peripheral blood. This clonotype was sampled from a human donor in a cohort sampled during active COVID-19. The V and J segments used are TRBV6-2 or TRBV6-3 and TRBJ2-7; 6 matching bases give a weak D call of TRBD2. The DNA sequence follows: TGTGCCAGCAGTTACTCACGGGGGATCTCCTACGAGCAGTACTTC. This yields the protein CASSYSRGISYEQYF.